The 21 T cell receptor beta chains below all came from one sample that was sequenced in a study of T-cell reconstitution after alpha-beta-depleted transplantation in children. For TCRbeta, the library was prepared with unique molecular identifiers. TCRdb re-derived calls from the PCR reads in MiXCR, one entry per CDR3 protein. The sample records around 200,000 distinct CDR3 sequences, 8.4% being singletons. The sequencing used PBMCs, mostly from graft donor cells, collected 360 days after TCRalphabeta/CD19-depleted stem cell transplant. The receptor source for this set is a male patient aged 2 to 9 who had a stem cell transplant for acute myeloid leukemia, so the T cells may come from the graft donor.

This chain uses TRBV6-2 or TRBV6-3 with TRBJ1-5, with D possibly matching TRBD1 (5 bases). The CDR3 has 15 amino acids. The germline V and J ends were trimmed by 1 base and 1 base, with 8 bases remaining between them. CDR1 is MNHEY, CDR2 SVGEGT, per germline. DNA of the CDR3: TGTGCCAGCAGTTACTGGGGGGGAAGCAATCAGCCCCAGCATTTT. The encoded protein is CASSYWGGSNQPQHF.

This clonotype has just a few counts. The V gene is TRBV2, the J gene TRBJ2-7; perhaps TRBD2 as D (6 bases). Germline assignment: CDR1 SNHLY and CDR2 FYNNEI. Trimming took 6 bases from V and 4 from J, leaving 16 bases between them. The CDR3 is 14 amino acids. The CDR3 sequence is CASSPPGGPYEQYF. Written as DNA, the CDR3 is TGTGCCAGCAGCCCACCCGGAGGGCCGTACGAGCAGTACTTC.

V is TRBV11-2 and J is TRBJ2-6, with a weak D call TRBD1 (5 bases). Trimming pared 1 base from V and 0 bases from J, leaving 13 bases between. The CDR3 consists of 18 residues. Germline CDR1 SGHAT, CDR2 FQNNGV. CDR3 loop: CASSLGGPGPSGANVLTF. Here the CDR3 DNA reads TGTGCCAGCAGCTTAGGCGGTCCAGGGCCCTCTGGGGCCAACGTCCTGACTTTC.

This clonotype has only a few counts. The rearrangement links TRBV2 to TRBJ1-4, with no clear D. The CDR3 consists of 16 residues. V was trimmed by 4 bases and J by 6 bases, leaving 18 bases between them. CDR1 and CDR2 from the germline V gene are SNHLY and FYNNEI. CDR3 nucleotides: TGTGCCAGCAGTGTCTTAGACTTATGGACGGATGAAAAACTGTTTTTT. Protein: CASSVLDLWTDEKLFF.

In this sample, this clonotype turned up many times. This chain links TRBV10-3 with TRBJ2-6; no clear D. The germline V gene encodes CDR1 ENHRY and CDR2 SYGVKD. Trimming removed 0 bases at V and 4 bases at J, with 7 bases between. The CDR3 totals 15 residues. The CDR3 loop reads CAISESKTGANVLTF. CDR3 in DNA: TGTGCCATCAGTGAGTCTAAGACAGGGGCCAACGTCCTGACTTTC.

This clonotype was observed at least ten times. V is TRBV5-1 and J is TRBJ2-3; D is ambiguous. Germline values: CDR1 SGHRS, CDR2 YFSETQ. The CDR3 length is 14 residues. Deletions cut 0 bases from V and 2 bases from J, with 7 bases between. CDR3 bases: TGCGCCAGCAGCTTGGAACGGAACACAGATACGCAGTATTTT. Its protein is CASSLERNTDTQYF. Variable domain in full (rest from reference TRBV5-1 and TRBJ2-3): KAGVTQTPRYLIKTRGQQVTLSCSPISGHRSVSWYQQTPGQGLQFLFEYFSETQRNKGNFPGRFSGRQFSNSRSEMNVSTLELGDSALYLCASSLERNTDTQYFGPGTRLTVL.

This clonotype was seen more than once but under ten times. J is TRBJ2-1 and V is TRBV12-3 or TRBV12-4; TRBD2 is a possible D gene (6 bases). The CDR3 totals 14 residues. The V and J ends lost 3 bases and 4 bases respectively, with 10 bases between them. The DNA for the CDR3 is TGTGCCAGCAGTTTTGCGGGGTCGTACAATGAGCAGTTCTTC. Its protein is CASSFAGSYNEQFF.

This clonotype was seen only a few times. The V gene is TRBV6-1, the J gene TRBJ2-1; D remains unclear. Germline CDR1 and CDR2: MNHNS and SASEGT. The CDR3 loop spans 13 amino acids. V shed 7 bases and J shed 11 bases, with 18 bases lying between them. For the CDR3, the DNA is TGTGCCAGCAATCCCCATGGTGCTAGGAAGCAGTTCTTC. It yields the protein CASNPHGARKQFF.

This clonotype showed up just a few times. The chain joins TRBV5-6 to TRBJ1-6; D not resolved. V was shortened by 3 bases and J by 12 bases, with 16 bases between the two germline ends. Germline V gene data show CDR1 as SGHDT and CDR2 as YYEEEE. This CDR3 has 14 amino acids. CDR3 residues: CASSSSGPGVPLHF. The CDR3 nucleotides are TGTGCCAGCAGCTCCTCAGGCCCCGGGGTACCCCTCCACTTT.

This clonotype was counted many times. The V call is TRBV4-3, the J call TRBJ1-6; 8 nucleotides align to TRBD1. Germline CDR1 LGHNA, CDR2 YSLEER. The CDR3 consists of 15 residues. V lost 3 bases and J lost 9; bases outside the gene matches: 7. For the CDR3, the DNA is TGCGCCAGCAGCCATGACAGGGGTTCCGGTTCACCCCTCCACTTT. This encodes CASSHDRGSGSPLHF.

The chain couples TRBV7-9 to TRBJ2-3, with D unresolved. V was shortened by 1 base and J by 4 bases, with 12 bases between the two germline ends. CDR1 is SEHNR, CDR2 FQNEAQ, per germline (reference sequence). The CDR3 totals 15 residues. The CDR3 DNA is TGTGCCAGCAGCTTAGTTGGTGTTGGGGCAGATACGCAGTATTTT. Translation gives CASSLVGVGADTQYF.

This clonotype was seen ten or more times. The rearrangement uses TRBV20-1 and TRBJ2-2, with TRBD2 identical over 7 bases. With 2 bases clipped from V and 0 bases from J, the junction kept 3 bases outside the gene matches. The CDR3 length is 15 residues. Germline loops: CDR1 DFQATT, CDR2 SNEGSKA (reference sequence). In nucleotides, the CDR3 is TGCAGTGCTAGAACAGCGGGATCGAACACCGGGGAGCTGTTTTTT. This sequence encodes CSARTAGSNTGELFF.

This clonotype was counted a few times. The CDR3 sequence is CSARDRGLGGPQHF. As DNA, the CDR3 is TGCAGTGCTAGAGATCGAGGGCTAGGGGGGCCCCAGCATTTT. V gene TRBV20-1 combines with J gene TRBJ1-5; a possible D gene is TRBD1 (6 bases). The germline V gene encodes CDR1 DFQATT and CDR2 SNEGSKA (reference sequence). The CDR3 extends over 14 amino acids. V shed 0 bases and J shed 9 bases, with 15 bases lying between them.

This chain joins TRBV25-1 and TRBJ2-5, with D possibly matching TRBD2 (7 bases). The CDR3 is made up of 14 amino acids. V was clipped by 5 bases and J by 4 bases, with 14 bases between them. In germline, CDR1 is MGHDK, CDR2 SYGVNS. CDR3 sequence reads: CASSRGGAGETQYF. The CDR3 DNA is TGTGCCAGCAGTCGAGGGGGGGCTGGAGAGACCCAGTACTTC.

Turning to this clonotype: This may arise from a read error, as a much more abundant clone is one base away. The chain employs TRBV29-1 and TRBJ2-5, with TRBD2 identical over 8 bases. This CDR3 is built from 13 residues. The V gene's germline CDR1 is SQVTM and CDR2 ANQGSEA. The CDR3 bases are TGCAGCGTTGAGACTAGCGCCGAAGAGACCGAGTACTTC. Amino acid sequence: CSVETSAEETEYF.

A few counts support this clonotype. The rearrangement uses TRBV2 and TRBJ2-5; no reliable D call. The CDR3 runs 15 residues. Germline lookup yields CDR1 SNHLY and CDR2 FYNNEI. Trimming left V 6 bases short and J 6 bases short, with 20 bases between. DNA of the CDR3: TGTGCCAGCAGCGCGAGTTACGGGCCTCGGAAGACCCAGTACTTC. The encoded protein is CASSASYGPRKTQYF.

This clonotype has ten or more counts. The chain is built from TRBV27 and TRBJ2-1, with 7 nucleotides matching TRBD2. The CDR3 consists of 15 residues. Unmatched junction bases numbered 6, after V lost 4 bases and J lost 3 bases. CDR1 and CDR2 from the germline V gene are MNHEY and SMNVEV (reference sequence). CDR3 DNA: TGTGCCAGCAGTTGGGGGGGGAGGAGCTACAATGAGCAGTTCTTC. Its translation is CASSWGGRSYNEQFF.

This clonotype was observed at least ten times. The CDR3, as DNA: TGCAGTGCTAGACGACAGGGGAACACTGAAGCTTTCTTT. Translating it yields CSARRQGNTEAFF. This chain joins TRBV20-1 and TRBJ1-1; 7 bases match TRBD1. The CDR3 loop spans 13 amino acids. The ends lost 2 bases at V and 1 base at J; junction bases unmatched: 1. Germline assignment: CDR1 DFQATT and CDR2 SNEGSKA (reference sequence).

As to this clonotype: Given a much more abundant clone one base away, this may be a read error. The chain couples TRBV9 to TRBJ2-5; D might be TRBD2 (6 bases). CDR1 SGDLS and CDR2 YYNGEE come from the germline V gene. The CDR3 extends over 14 amino acids. Trimming stripped 1 base from V and 4 bases from J, with 11 bases between. CDR3 in amino acids: CASSVSTSRETQYF. CDR3 in DNA: TGTGCCAGCAGCGTATCAACTAGCAGAGAGACCCAGTACTTC.

This clonotype was picked up many times. V is TRBV10-3 and J is TRBJ2-1, with D perhaps TRBD1 (5 bases). The V and J ends lost 0 bases and 3 bases respectively, with 6 bases between them. The germline V gene encodes CDR1 ENHRY and CDR2 SYGVKD. This CDR3 contains 14 residues. CDR3 in DNA: TGTGCCATCAGTGAGTCAGACAGCTACAATGAGCAGTTCTTC. Translating gives CAISESDSYNEQFF.

This clonotype was detected ten times or more. The genes are TRBV7-2 and TRBJ2-3, with 7 bases aligning to TRBD2. The germline CDR1 and CDR2 sequences are SGHTA and FQGNSA. J was trimmed by 2 bases and V by 3 bases; bases with no gene match: 5. This CDR3 comprises 15 residues. The CDR3 coding sequence is TGTGCCAGCAGCTTTGGGGGGGGATCCACAGATACGCAGTATTTT. Its translation: CASSFGGGSTDTQYF.